The sequence of this TCR beta chain was determined in a study of cytomegalovirus exposure and HLA in healthy donors. Study-level findings and limits: In a later analysis, HLA-associated beta chains showed higher expansion and lower generation probabilities than comparable chains.

The length of the CDR3 is 14 residues. The V and J ends lost 5 bases and 10 bases, in that order; junction bases with no gene match: 8. CDR1 and CDR2 from the germline V gene are SEHNR and FQNEAQ (reference sequence). Comments on this clone: The antigen remains unidentified.

60 Vbeta and 13 Jbeta primers were used in PCR. This table comes from immunoSEQ multiplex PCR, and its TCRdb copy is limited to in-frame clones, with some not included. The sample shows about 150,000 clones, over 60% of them seen only once. The clonotype was recovered from a woman in her twenties or thirties in good health and CMV-seronegative. Source material: PBMCs. The chain is built from TRBV7-9 and TRBJ1-6; the match to TRBD1 covers 7 bases. The CDR3 region is CASSPDRVGSPLHF. The CDR3 region has the DNA TGTGCCAGCAGCCCCGACAGGGTTGGCTCACCCCTCCACTTT. The variable domain in full, completed from reference TRBV7-9 and TRBJ1-6, reads DTGVSQNPRHKITKRGQNVTFRCDPISEHNRLYWYRQTLGQGPEFLTYFQNEAQLEKSRLLSDRFSAERPKGSFSTLEIQRTEQGDSAMYLCASSPDRVGSPLHFGNGTRLTVT.